Each of the 23 T cell receptor beta chains below was sequenced from the same sample in a study of read filtering for tumor transcriptome and immune sequencing. From around 0.4 ug of RNA, a library with molecular barcoded alpha/delta and beta/gamma adaptors was made. MiXCR, applied by TCRdb to the reads, yields one record per CDR3 protein. The sample holds fewer than 75,000 distinct CDR3 sequences, 20% to 25% seen once. Sequencing was done on a sample of a population of CD138-negative cells sorted from bone marrow. These receptors all stem from a donor at least 40 years old with multiple myeloma.

On this clonotype itself: The CDR3 does not close with the conserved phenylalanine or tryptophan, likely indicating a read error. The chain's CDR3 is CASSSGTRGAHAFL. In DNA, the CDR3 is TGTGCCAGCAGCTCCGGGACCCGTGGCGCCCATGCTTTCCTT. The chain uses TRBV7-8 and TRBJ1-1, with a possible D match to TRBD1 (5 bases). V was cut by 4 bases and J by 11 bases, with 20 bases left in between. The CDR3 is made up of 14 amino acids. Germline loops: CDR1 SGHVS, CDR2 FQNEAQ.

The chain joins TRBV27 to TRBJ2-3, with TRBD2 as a possible D gene (5 bases). Germline values: CDR1 MNHEY, CDR2 SMNVEV (reference sequence). Trimming pared 3 bases from V and 4 bases from J, leaving 11 bases between. This CDR3 is built from 14 residues. The CDR3 loop reads CASSFGGPADTQYF. The CDR3 DNA is TGTGCCAGCAGTTTTGGAGGCCCGGCAGATACGCAGTATTTT.

This clonotype was observed many times. This sequence joins TRBV28 and TRBJ2-1; the match to TRBD2 covers 7 bases. The V gene end was trimmed by 7 bases and the J gene end by 0 bases; junction bases not matched to a gene: 9. The CDR3 contains 16 residues. CDR1 and CDR2 from the germline V gene are MDHEN and SYDVKM. The CDR3 sequence is CASKPLGGSSYNEQFF. The CDR3 DNA reads TGTGCCAGCAAACCACTCGGGGGGAGCTCCTACAATGAGCAGTTCTTC.

Many counts were recorded for this clonotype. The V gene is TRBV6-6, the J gene TRBJ1-1, with 9 bases aligning to TRBD1. CDR3 size: 13 residues. The germline CDR1 and CDR2 sequences are MNHNY and SVGAGI (reference sequence). Unmatched junction bases numbered 3, after V lost 0 bases and J lost 10 bases. CDR3 loop: CASSYSDRGGAFF. In DNA, the CDR3 is TGTGCCAGCAGTTACTCGGACAGGGGTGGAGCTTTCTTT.

This clonotype was counted ten times or more. The chain uses TRBV7-9 and TRBJ2-5, with 10 bases fitting TRBD1. From germline, CDR1 is SEHNR and CDR2 FQNEAQ (reference sequence). The CDR3 is 16 residues long. V shed 5 bases, J shed 5 bases, and the junction held 11 bases outside the gene matches. This CDR3 reads CASSATRQGARETQYF. CDR3 nucleotide sequence: TGTGCCAGCAGCGCCACACGACAGGGGGCAAGGGAGACCCAGTACTTC.

This clonotype was counted at least ten times. This rearrangement joins TRBV4-2 to TRBJ2-7; D possibly matches TRBD1 or TRBD2 (5 bases each). This CDR3 is 17 amino acids long. V was pared by 4 bases and J by 0 bases, with 19 bases between. Per germline, CDR1 LGHNA and CDR2 YNFKEQ. CDR3 in amino acids: CASSPGTTVESSYEQYF. CDR3 coding DNA: TGTGCCAGCAGCCCGGGAACGACAGTCGAAAGCTCCTACGAGCAGTACTTC.

This clonotype was recorded at least ten times. The chain is built from TRBV12-3 or TRBV12-4 and TRBJ2-2; D may be TRBD1 (6 bases). The CDR3 consists of 13 residues. V shed 4 bases and J shed 7 bases, with 10 bases lying between them. CDR3 residues: CASSSRGVGELFF. The CDR3 DNA reads as TGTGCCAGCAGTTCCAGGGGTGTCGGGGAGCTGTTTTTT.

This clonotype was seen repeatedly, ten times or more. J is TRBJ2-5 and V is TRBV6-1; the match to TRBD2 covers 9 bases. CDR1 MNHNS and CDR2 SASEGT come from the germline V gene. Trimming cost V 0 bases and J 2 bases; bases outside gene matches: 4. The CDR3 extends over 16 amino acids. DNA for the CDR3: TGTGCCAGCAGTGAAGCCCCTAGCGGGGTACAAGAGACCCAGTACTTC. Protein product: CASSEAPSGVQETQYF.

For this clonotype: A much larger clone sits a single nucleotide away, making a read error possible. This chain joins TRBV6-2 or TRBV6-3 and TRBJ1-1; D is possibly TRBD1 (6 bases). Germline CDR1 is MNHEY and CDR2 is SVGEGT. The CDR3 extends over 15 amino acids. The V end lost 2 bases, the J end lost 4 bases, and 14 bases lay between the germline ends. CDR3 bases: TGTGCCAGCAGTTACCTGCAGGGGTTGAGCACTGAAGCTTTCTTT. As protein: CASSYLQGLSTEAFF.

This clonotype was counted ten times or more. The chain uses TRBV5-5 and TRBJ1-5; no clear D. Germline values: CDR1 SGHKS, CDR2 YYEKEE (reference sequence). With 4 bases removed from V and 9 bases from J, the gap between germline ends came to 17 bases. The CDR3 totals 14 residues. For the CDR3, the DNA is TGTGCCAGCAGCCCGAGCACCACTGTAGGGCCCCAGCATTTT. It specifies CASSPSTTVGPQHF.

This clonotype appeared many times. The rearrangement joins TRBV29-1 to TRBJ2-5; 7 nucleotides match TRBD1. The V segment lost 8 bases and the J segment 3 bases; nucleotides outside the gene matches: 3. Per the germline V gene, CDR1 is SQVTM and CDR2 is ANQGSEA. The CDR3 totals 11 residues. The CDR3 DNA reads as TGCAGCATCGACAGGGAAGAGACCCAGTACTTC. This encodes CSIDREETQYF.

The rearrangement uses TRBV24-1 and TRBJ2-5; 8 bases map to TRBD2. The CDR3 totals 16 residues. Trimming at V came to 3 bases and at J to 1 base, leaving 6 bases not matched to a gene. From germline, CDR1 is KGHDR and CDR2 SFDVKD. In DNA, the CDR3 is TGTGCCACCAGTGATCAAAGCGGGGGACTCCAAGAGACCCAGTACTTC. Encoded protein: CATSDQSGGLQETQYF.

In this sample, this clonotype turned up many times. The chain has TRBV3-1 and TRBJ2-2, with no clear D. V was cut by 4 bases and J by 6 bases, with 6 bases left in between. Germline V gene sequence: CDR1 LGHDT, CDR2 YNNKEL (reference sequence). This CDR3 has 12 amino acids. The CDR3, as DNA: TGTGCCAGCAGCCCCGGGTCCGGGGAGCTGTTTTTT. Its protein is CASSPGSGELFF.

This clonotype was seen many times. The chain links TRBV27 to TRBJ2-7; D is unresolved. From germline, CDR1 is MNHEY and CDR2 SMNVEV (reference sequence). This CDR3 has 16 amino acids. The ends were cut back, 0 bases at V and 2 bases at J, with 14 bases in the middle. As DNA, the CDR3 is TGTGCCAGCAGTTTATCGATGGCCAGCTACACCTACGAGCAGTACTTC. Translated, it gives CASSLSMASYTYEQYF.

About this clonotype itself: A much larger clone lies a single base off, so this may be a read error. No DNA is shown, since the ends of the CDR3 on it are uncertain; the CDR3 is the one TCRdb lists. The chain links TRBV29-1 to TRBJ1-2; TRBD1, the D gene given by the table, was not confirmed from the DNA. The germline gives CDR1 SQVTM, CDR2 ANQGSEA. 13 amino acids form the CDR3, both terminal residues included. This CDR3 is CSGTGGGNYGCTF.

A note on this clonotype: A read error may produce the germline difference seen at one junction end. The chain recombines TRBV6-5 with TRBJ1-1; 7 positions agree with TRBD1. Germline CDR1 MNHEY, CDR2 SVGAGI. This CDR3 has 16 amino acids. The CDR3, as DNA: TGTGCCAGCACCTCCTCTCAGACAGGGAGCTTTGGCAGAGCTTTCTTC. Translating it yields CASTSSQTGSFGRAFF.

This clonotype was seen many times. The genes are TRBV12-3 or TRBV12-4 and TRBJ1-2; D might be TRBD1 (5 bases). This CDR3 has 15 residues. V lost 5 bases and J lost 0, with 13 bases in between. In DNA form, the CDR3 reads TGTGCCAGCAGTCCCCTTTCGACAGCTAACTATGGCTACACCTTC. This translates into CASSPLSTANYGYTF.

This clonotype was recorded many times. The chain uses TRBV20-1 and TRBJ2-2; 7 bases are shared with TRBD1. CDR1 is DFQATT, CDR2 SNEGSKA, per germline (reference sequence). Trimming removed 6 bases from V and 1 base from J; junction bases left unmatched: 2. This CDR3 region has 13 residues. Written as DNA, the CDR3 is TGCAGTGCCCGGACAGGGAACACCGGGGAGCTGTTTTTT. Translation gives CSARTGNTGELFF.

Comment on this clonotype: A much bigger clone sits one base away, suggesting this may be a read error. The CDR3 does not end in the conserved phenylalanine or tryptophan, so this is likely a read error. The chain combines TRBV5-1 with TRBJ1-1, with D uncertain. Germline values: CDR1 SGHRS, CDR2 YFSETQ. Between the trimmed V and J ends, which lost 0 bases and 5 bases, there was a span of 14 bases. The CDR3 consists of 15 residues. This chain's CDR3 is CASSLVGSGRTEAFS. In DNA, the CDR3 is TGCGCCAGCAGCTTGGTTGGCAGTGGGAGGACTGAAGCTTTCTCT.

The genes are TRBV7-9 and TRBJ2-2; TRBD2 is a possible D gene (5 bases). Germline CDR1 reads SEHNR; CDR2 reads FQNEAQ (reference sequence). The ends were cut back, 2 bases at V and 3 bases at J, with 10 bases in the middle. The CDR3 sequence is 15 residues long. CDR3 bases: TGTGCCAGCAGCTTATGGGGAGTAGACACCGGGGAGCTGTTTTTT. This encodes CASSLWGVDTGELFF.

This clonotype was recorded at least ten times. This chain connects TRBV6-6 to TRBJ2-5; TRBD1 matches 7 bases. Germline V gene data show CDR1 as MNHNY and CDR2 as SVGAGI (reference sequence). With 5 bases clipped from V and 0 bases from J, the junction kept 6 bases outside the gene matches. The CDR3 sequence is 15 residues long. CDR3 residues: CASSPTGLYQETQYF. The CDR3 DNA is TGTGCCAGCAGTCCGACAGGGTTGTACCAAGAGACCCAGTACTTC.

This clonotype was observed at least ten times. V and J are TRBV6-2 or TRBV6-3 and TRBJ2-7, with 8 bases identical to TRBD2. With V trimmed by 6 bases and J by 2 bases, 6 bases remained unmatched. This CDR3 spans 14 amino acids. Germline loops: CDR1 MNHEY, CDR2 SVGEGT. The CDR3 here is CASSHSGTPYEQYF. CDR3 nucleotides: TGTGCCAGCAGCCATAGCGGGACCCCCTACGAGCAGTACTTC.

There are many counts of this clonotype. The CDR3 DNA sequence: TGTGCCACCAGTGACCTTACCACAGGGGCAAAATTGATTTCGAACACCGGGGAGCTGTTTTTT. Translated, it gives CATSDLTTGAKLISNTGELFF. This chain uses TRBV24-1 with TRBJ2-2, with 7 bases fitting TRBD1. Losses at the gene ends were 4 bases for V and 0 bases for J; bases not matched to a gene: 19. The CDR3 totals 21 residues. CDR1 is KGHDR, CDR2 SFDVKD, per germline.